Each of the 19 T cell receptor beta chains below was sequenced from the same sample in a study of Ad26.COV2.S vaccination and SARS-CoV-2 variants. Treatment: some 19 received Ad26.COV2.S at low or high dose, single or two shots; several received placebo; per-sample allocation not given. Collection of samples fell on day 63 after the first vaccine or placebo injection. Measured with immunoSEQ multiplex PCR; TCRdb has only the in-frame clones, and not every one. The sample contains roughly 400,000 clones, around 89% of which appear only once. Specimen: peripheral blood, collected in a trial of Ad26.COV2.S vaccine versus placebo. The receptors were sampled from a person aged 18-65 years who received the Ad26.COV2.S COVID-19 vaccine or a placebo.

For this clone: A read error may explain this, as a much larger clone is one base away. The V call is TRBV2, the J call TRBJ2-7; D ambiguous. This CDR3 comprises 11 residues. The V gene lost 3 bases and the J gene lost 4 bases, with 4 bases spanning the gap. From germline, CDR1 is SNHLY and CDR2 FYNNEI. CDR3 loop: CASSEEYEQYF. CDR3 in DNA: TGTGCCAGCAGTGAGGAATACGAGCAGTACTTC.

The J gene is TRBJ1-2, the V gene TRBV19; a weak D match, TRBD1 (5 bases). Germline V lookup: CDR1 LNHDA, CDR2 SQIVND (reference sequence). The CDR3 has 15 amino acids. Trimming took off 6 bases at V and 4 bases at J, with 18 bases between the two ends. The CDR3 here is CASSQEGQLFYGYTF. CDR3 DNA sequence: TGTGCCAGTAGCCAGGAGGGGCAGCTCTTCTATGGCTACACCTTC.

The chain recombines TRBV7-9 with TRBJ1-5; a possible D gene is TRBD1 (6 bases). CDR1 and CDR2 from the germline V gene are SEHNR and FQNEAQ (reference sequence). The CDR3 is 12 amino acids. V was clipped by 1 base and J by 10 bases, with 8 bases between them. CDR3: CASSLEGGPQHF. In DNA form, the CDR3 reads TGTGCCAGCAGCTTAGAGGGGGGCCCCCAGCATTTT.

This chain joins TRBV7-2 and TRBJ2-7; D gene ambiguous. This CDR3 is built from 12 residues. V lost 6 bases and J 3 bases, leaving 9 bases between the germline ends. Germline V lookup: CDR1 SGHTA, CDR2 FQGNSA. The CDR3 DNA is TGTGCCAGCAGTTCCGCTCTCTACGAGCAGTACTTC. It is translated as CASSSALYEQYF.

The chain has TRBV10-2 and TRBJ2-1; 7 bases are shared with TRBD1. Per germline, CDR1 WSHSY and CDR2 SAAADI. There are 15 residues in the CDR3. The ends lost 11 bases at V and 5 bases at J; junction bases unmatched: 15. The CDR3 sequence: CACRGLTGPHNEQFF. For the CDR3, the DNA is TGCGCCTGTCGAGGGCTGACAGGGCCCCACAATGAGCAGTTCTTC.

V and J are TRBV2 and TRBJ1-1; tentative D call: TRBD1 (6 bases). This CDR3 is built from 15 residues. Per germline, CDR1 SNHLY and CDR2 FYNNEI. Trimming took 5 bases from V and 2 from J, leaving 15 bases between them. CDR3 residues: CASSMDSGGNTEAFF. The CDR3 coding sequence is TGTGCCAGCAGTATGGACAGTGGGGGTAACACTGAAGCTTTCTTT.

The CDR3 coding sequence is TGTGCCAGCAGCAAAAGGAGGGCCTATGGCTACACCTTC. It yields the protein CASSKRRAYGYTF. V and J are TRBV7-2 and TRBJ1-2; the D is unclear. This CDR3 spans 13 amino acids. Per germline, CDR1 SGHTA and CDR2 FQGNSA. Trimming stripped 5 bases from V and 4 bases from J, with 11 bases between.

The chain couples TRBV30 to TRBJ1-4, with D unclear. V was cut by 4 bases and J by 4 bases, with 7 bases left in between. Germline lookup yields CDR1 GTSNPN and CDR2 SVGIG (reference sequence). CDR3 length equals 12 residues. CDR3 nucleotides: TGTGCCTGGAACGTCCTTAATGAAAAACTGTTTTTT. Translated, it gives CAWNVLNEKLFF.

This clone has a handful of counts. The V and J genes are TRBV7-9 and TRBJ2-7; tentatively, D is TRBD1 (6 bases). The CDR3 contains 16 residues. Trimming pared 5 bases from V and 1 base from J, leaving 18 bases between. CDR1 and CDR2 from the germline V gene are SEHNR and FQNEAQ (reference sequence). The CDR3 nucleotides are TGTGCCAGCAGCGTTTCAGGGGCCCGATATTCCTACGAGCAGTACTTC. Translation gives CASSVSGARYSYEQYF.

The chain employs TRBV28 and TRBJ1-2; D may be TRBD1 (5 bases). The CDR3 is 14 amino acids. Between the trimmed V and J ends, which lost 7 bases and 8 bases, there was a span of 20 bases. Germline loops: CDR1 MDHEN, CDR2 SYDVKM. The CDR3 spells CASTGGDALRGYTF. In DNA, the CDR3 is TGTGCCAGCACTGGGGGGGATGCCCTTCGAGGCTACACCTTC.

The sample holds one count of this clone. This chain uses TRBV5-6 with TRBJ2-1; D gene unclear. CDR1 and CDR2 from the germline V gene are SGHDT and YYEEEE. V was cut by 0 bases and J by 3 bases, with 4 bases left in between. CDR3 length: 13 residues. CDR3 sequence (DNA): TGTGCCAGCAGCTTGGACAGCTACAATGAGCAGTTCTTC. It is translated as CASSLDSYNEQFF.

The chain joins TRBV4-3 to TRBJ2-7; 7 bases match TRBD2. This CDR3 comprises 17 residues. The germline V gene encodes CDR1 LGHNA and CDR2 YSLEER. The junction had 14 bases not matched to a gene; V was cut back by 4 bases and J by 2 bases. CDR3 amino acids: CASSLSRGGSSPYEQYF. In DNA, the CDR3 is TGCGCCAGCAGCCTCAGCCGGGGCGGGAGCTCCCCCTACGAGCAGTACTTC.

The V call is TRBV27, the J call TRBJ2-7; D perhaps matches TRBD1 (6 bases). In germline, CDR1 is MNHEY, CDR2 SMNVEV (reference sequence). CDR3 size: 14 residues. The V gene lost 4 bases and the J gene lost 2 bases, with 12 bases spanning the gap. CDR3 bases: TGTGCCAGCAGTTCGGTGGGACACGCCTACGAGCAGTACTTC. Translating it yields CASSSVGHAYEQYF.

The chain joins TRBV6-5 to TRBJ1-4; 7 positions match TRBD1. This CDR3 is 14 amino acids long. Trimming cost V 6 bases and J 7 bases; bases outside gene matches: 8. The germline gives CDR1 MNHEY, CDR2 SVGAGI. In nucleotides, the CDR3 is TGTGCCAGCAGACCGGGACAGCCAAGTGAAAAACTGTTTTTT. It codes for CASRPGQPSEKLFF.

The chain links TRBV7-9 to TRBJ1-1; TRBD1 might be the D (6 bases). This CDR3 contains 15 residues. The V and J ends lost 4 bases and 0 bases respectively, with 12 bases between them. Germline-derived CDR1 and CDR2 are SEHNR and FQNEAQ (reference sequence). Here the CDR3 DNA reads TGTGCCAGCAGCTCCCCGGGGGCAGTGAACACTGAAGCTTTCTTT. Protein product: CASSSPGAVNTEAFF.

The CDR3 DNA reads TGTGCCAGCAGTCCCCCCGGGGGCCTTAAAGCTTTCTTT. Its translation: CASSPPGGLKAFF. The rearrangement uses TRBV12-3 or TRBV12-4 and TRBJ1-1; a possible D gene is TRBD1 (6 bases). V gave up 5 bases and J gave up 9 bases, with 16 bases separating them. This CDR3 has 13 residues.

This clone was recorded once. V gene TRBV29-1 combines with J gene TRBJ2-3, with 11 bases lining up with TRBD1. Germline assignment: CDR1 SQVTM and CDR2 ANQGSEA. With V trimmed by 5 bases and J by 4 bases, 5 bases remained unmatched. CDR3 size: 14 residues. The CDR3 DNA reads as TGCAGCGTTAACCGGGACAGGGGGGCAGATACGCAGTATTTT. Residues: CSVNRDRGADTQYF.

The chain recombines TRBV3-1 (or the pseudogene TRBV3-2) with TRBJ1-2, with D possibly being TRBD1 (5 bases). The germline gives CDR1 LGHDT, CDR2 YNNKEL (reference sequence). CDR3 length equals 15 residues. V lost 1 base to trimming and J lost 3 bases, with 12 bases between them. In nucleotides, the CDR3 is TGTGCCAGCAGCCAAGGACAGATTAGGGACTATGGCTACACCTTC. Its protein product is CASSQGQIRDYGYTF.

This rearrangement joins TRBV7-9 to TRBJ2-1; D remains ambiguous. The CDR3 has 15 residues. The germline V and J ends were trimmed by 5 bases and 0 bases, with 11 bases remaining between them. From germline, CDR1 is SEHNR and CDR2 FQNEAQ (reference sequence). CDR3 sequence reads: CASSPLRTSYNEQFF. DNA for the CDR3: TGTGCCAGCAGCCCCTTGCGAACCTCCTACAATGAGCAGTTCTTC.